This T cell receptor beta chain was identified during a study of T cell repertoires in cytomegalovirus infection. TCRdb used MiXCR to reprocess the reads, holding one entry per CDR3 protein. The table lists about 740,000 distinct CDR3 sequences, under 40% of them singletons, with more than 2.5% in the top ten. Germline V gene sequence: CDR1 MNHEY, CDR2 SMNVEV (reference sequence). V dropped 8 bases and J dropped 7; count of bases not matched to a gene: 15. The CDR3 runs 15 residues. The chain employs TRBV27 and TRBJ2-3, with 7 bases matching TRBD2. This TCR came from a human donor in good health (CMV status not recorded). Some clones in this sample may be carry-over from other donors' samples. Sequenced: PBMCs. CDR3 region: CASSTGASGMNTQYF. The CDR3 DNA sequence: TGTGCCAGCTCTACTGGGGCTAGCGGAATGAATACGCAGTATTTT.